This T cell receptor (beta chain) originates from a study of T cell repertoires in aging, cancer and after chemotherapy. Study-wide context: Donors were grouped into six age bands spanning 30 or younger through 70 or older.

A mixed TRB-A/B primer pool amplified rearranged TRB by multiplex touch-down PCR. TCRdb called the multiplex PCR reads again in MiXCR, with one record for every CDR3 protein. The table lists 3,500 to 5,500 distinct CDR3 sequences, roughly 75% of them singletons. Study results and limitations: Loss of evenness, beyond lost richness, contributed to age-related TCR diversity decline in cancer patients. Median generation probability rose over the chemotherapy interval in each cancer cohort, suggesting rebound thymic output. Age-matched healthy donors had significantly more diverse, less clonal blood TCR repertoires than untreated cancer patients.

The CDR3 totals 13 residues. Between the trimmed V and J ends, which lost 6 bases and 0 bases, there was a span of 3 bases. As to this clonotype: What it binds is unknown.

TCR beta rearrangements were amplified from peripheral blood genomic DNA. The receptor comes from a human donor with a solid tumor. The sample consisted of blood. The V and J genes are TRBV12-3 or TRBV12-4 and TRBJ2-6; D is ambiguous. The CDR3 reads CASRFSGANVLTF. For the CDR3, the DNA is TGTGCCAGCAGATTCTCTGGGGCCAACGTCCTGACTTTC.